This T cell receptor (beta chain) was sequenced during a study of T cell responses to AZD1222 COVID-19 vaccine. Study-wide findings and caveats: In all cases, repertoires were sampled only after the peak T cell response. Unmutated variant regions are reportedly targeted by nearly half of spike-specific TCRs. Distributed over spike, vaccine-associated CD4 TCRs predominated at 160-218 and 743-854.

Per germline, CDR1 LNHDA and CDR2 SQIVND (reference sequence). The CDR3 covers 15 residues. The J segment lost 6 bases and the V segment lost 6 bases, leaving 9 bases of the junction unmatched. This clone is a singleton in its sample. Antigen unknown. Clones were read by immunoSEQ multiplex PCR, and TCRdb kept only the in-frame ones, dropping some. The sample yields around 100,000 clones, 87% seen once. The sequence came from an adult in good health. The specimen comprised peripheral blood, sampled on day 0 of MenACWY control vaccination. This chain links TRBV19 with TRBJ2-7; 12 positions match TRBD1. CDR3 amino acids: CASRPGQGAFGEQYF. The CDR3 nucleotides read TGTGCCAGTAGGCCGGGACAGGGGGCTTTCGGCGAGCAGTACTTC.